This paragraph reports one T cell receptor (beta chain). Primers included in the PCR were 60 Vbeta and 13 Jbeta primers. Some clones are missing from TCRdb's copy, which holds only in-frame ones; the method was immunoSEQ multiplex PCR. The sample holds 250,000 or so clones, about nine tenths seen once. This sample is drawn from a study of cytomegalovirus exposure and HLA in healthy donors. Germline V lookup: CDR1 SGHAT, CDR2 FQDESV (reference sequence). The CDR3 extends over 13 amino acids. V shed 7 bases and J shed 3 bases, with 13 bases lying between them. Sequencing was carried out using PBMCs. The sequence was collected from a girl aged 2-15 years in good health and CMV-seronegative. The chain combines TRBV11-1 with TRBJ2-7; possibly TRBD1 for D (5 bases). CDR3 sequence: CASTSRAFYEQYF. The CDR3 nucleotides are TGTGCCAGCACCTCCAGGGCGTTCTACGAGCAGTACTTC.